This TCR beta chain emerged from a study of blood T cell repertoires in COVID-19. Study information: T cells, B-cell-depleted T cells, or PBMCs supplied cDNA or gDNA.

Repertoires were generated with immunoSEQ multiplex PCR, while TCRdb's copy carries only in-frame clones and drops some. The data hold hundreds of thousands of clones, with approximately 80% observed a single time. The V and J ends lost 3 bases and 0 bases respectively, with 6 bases between them. CDR1 and CDR2 (germline): MNHNS, SASEGT. The CDR3 runs to 14 residues. J is TRBJ1-5 and V is TRBV6-1; D is uncertain. Material: peripheral blood. The clonotype was recovered from a woman aged 50 to 65 with active or convalescent COVID-19. This CDR3 reads CASSDQFSNQPQHF. CDR3 nucleotide sequence: TGTGCCAGCAGTGATCAGTTTAGCAATCAGCCCCAGCATTTT.